The TCR beta chain described here comes from a study of immune evolution from preneoplasia to lung adenocarcinoma. Trimming left V 6 bases short and J 6 bases short, with 16 bases between. Germline loops: CDR1 ENHRY, CDR2 SYGVKD. The CDR3 loop spans 14 amino acids. Study outcomes and limitations: Normal lung had highest clonality; later lesions appeared denser, more diverse.

Sequencing was performed with immunoSEQ multiplex PCR; in TCRdb, only in-frame clones are kept and a portion is missing. Seen here are more than 9,000 clones, 82% observed once, and the top ten hold about 1.7%. Two lung cancer pathologists independently confirmed each histologic diagnosis. Premalignant or tumor cells were enriched by macro-dissection after pathologic assessment. Concerning this clone: No antigen is known for it.

This sequence joins TRBV10-3 and TRBJ2-3; the D call may be TRBD1 or TRBD2 (5 bases each). Sequenced input: FFPE minimally invasive lung adenocarcinoma tissue. The TCR sequence derives from a person aged 70 to 85 with lung adenocarcinoma. The CDR3 loop reads CAISPGASKDTQYF. The CDR3 bases are TGTGCCATCAGCCCCGGGGCTTCCAAGGATACGCAGTATTTT.